This T cell receptor (beta chain) was obtained from a study of CD8 T cells in Susac syndrome. CD8+ and CD4+ blood T cells underwent TCR beta sequencing. Patients with stable or active relapsing-remitting disease, all of them treatment-naive, made up the multiple sclerosis controls. Negative isolation yielded CD8+ and CD4+ T cells; FACS enriched TEMRA cells. Random hexamers were used to reverse transcribe roughly 0.5 to 1 ug of RNA. Amplification of TCR beta CDR3 was carried out by immunoSEQ multiplex PCR, which covered 54 Vbeta and 13 Jbeta segments. TCRdb reanalysed the immunoSEQ multiplex PCR reads using MiXCR and keeps one entry per CDR3 protein. This sample has 150,000 to 250,000 distinct CDR3 sequences; nearly 95% occur once, and the top ten carry around 0.085%. This CDR3 comprises 14 residues. The germline gives CDR1 SGHTA, CDR2 FQGTGA. V was cut by 3 bases and J by 5 bases, with 10 bases left in between.

The receptor was derived from a human donor with multiple sclerosis. The chain couples TRBV7-3 to TRBJ2-2; D is undetermined. Material: CD4+ T cells from PBMCs. This CDR3 reads CASSLVRWTGELFF. As DNA, the CDR3 is TGTGCCAGCAGCTTGGTGAGATGGACCGGGGAGCTGTTTTTT.